Given below is one T cell receptor beta chain in context. These data originate in a study of cytomegalovirus exposure and HLA in healthy donors. It was with 60 Vbeta and 13 Jbeta primers that the PCR ran. Repertoires were generated with immunoSEQ multiplex PCR, while TCRdb's copy carries only in-frame clones and drops some. The sample gives over 110,000 clones, roughly 80% of which show up once; roughly 2.9% is in the top ten. The J segment lost 2 bases and the V segment lost 4 bases, leaving 5 bases of the junction unmatched. The germline CDR1 and CDR2 sequences are SGHTS and YDEGEE. CDR3 length: 14 residues.

This receptor was obtained from a female donor in good health and CMV-seronegative. The chain carries TRBV5-8 and TRBJ2-7; 8 bases fit TRBD1. The sequencing input was PBMCs. CDR3: CASSITTGAYEQYF. DNA for the CDR3: TGTGCCAGCAGCATTACGACAGGGGCCTACGAGCAGTACTTC.